The next 31 T cell receptor beta chains were all read from a single sample in a study of blood T cell repertoires in COVID-19. Produced via immunoSEQ multiplex PCR; TCRdb's table is partial and in-frame only. Among about 170,000 clones listed, around nine tenths were seen once. Sequenced input: peripheral blood. The receptor set was obtained from a woman older than 75 with COVID-19, enrolled during active disease.

This rearrangement joins TRBV6-5 to TRBJ2-4; D gene uncertain. The V and J ends lost 7 bases and 1 base respectively, with 8 bases between them. The CDR3 extends over 13 amino acids. The germline gives CDR1 MNHEY, CDR2 SVGAGI. The CDR3 nucleotides read TGTGCCAGCACGGTGGAGGCCAAAAACATTCAGTACTTC. It translates to CASTVEAKNIQYF.

The gene calls are TRBV6-2 or TRBV6-3 and TRBJ2-1; 9 bases agree with TRBD2. Germline lookup yields CDR1 MNHEY and CDR2 SVGEGT. The ends lost 0 bases at V and 9 bases at J; junction bases unmatched: 12. The CDR3 is made up of 17 amino acids. CDR3 coding DNA: TGTGCCAGCAGTTACTCGTTTGCGGGAGGGGCCCCGATTGAGCAGTTCTTC. Translating gives CASSYSFAGGAPIEQFF.

V is TRBV29-1 and J is TRBJ1-1, with D possibly TRBD1 on 5 matching bases. The germline gives CDR1 SQVTM, CDR2 ANQGSEA. The V end lost 4 bases, the J end lost 1 base, and 10 bases lay between the germline ends. This CDR3 is built from 13 residues. The CDR3 here is CSVGKGPNTEAFF. CDR3 bases: TGCAGCGTTGGAAAGGGGCCGAACACTGAAGCTTTCTTT.

The chain links TRBV28 to TRBJ2-7, with 7 bases lining up with TRBD2. Germline assignment: CDR1 MDHEN and CDR2 SYDVKM. There are 15 residues in the CDR3. V shed 4 bases, J shed 2 bases, and the junction held 8 bases outside the gene matches. CDR3 sequence (DNA): TGTGCCAGCAGTTCCCCAGGCGGGAGTCCCTACGAGCAGTACTTC. As protein: CASSSPGGSPYEQYF.

This sequence joins TRBV5-1 and TRBJ2-3, with D maybe TRBD2 (5 bases). With 5 bases removed from V and 5 bases from J, the gap between germline ends came to 9 bases. The CDR3 length is 12 residues. CDR1 SGHRS and CDR2 YFSETQ come from the germline V gene. Written as DNA, the CDR3 is TGCGCCAGCAGTATAGGAGGAGATACGCAGTATTTT. Protein product: CASSIGGDTQYF. The full variable domain, its missing parts supplied by reference TRBV5-1 and TRBJ2-3, is KAGVTQTPRYLIKTRGQQVTLSCSPISGHRSVSWYQQTPGQGLQFLFEYFSETQRNKGNFPGRFSGRQFSNSRSEMNVSTLELGDSALYLCASSIGGDTQYFGPGTRLTVL.

J is TRBJ1-3 and V is TRBV7-2; D might be TRBD1 (6 bases). Trimming cost V 2 bases and J 0 bases, with 20 bases left between them. Germline assignment: CDR1 SGHTA and CDR2 FQGNSA. The CDR3 consists of 19 residues. This CDR3 is CASSLLGAPGVRSGNTIYF. The CDR3 region has the DNA TGTGCCAGCAGCTTACTGGGGGCGCCGGGTGTACGCTCTGGAAACACCATATATTTT.

There are a few counts of this clone. V is TRBV19 and J is TRBJ2-3; possibly TRBD1 for D (5 bases). CDR3 length equals 12 residues. The V end was cut by 5 bases, the J end by 4 bases, with 7 bases between. Germline assignment: CDR1 LNHDA and CDR2 SQIVND (reference sequence). CDR3 sequence reads: CASSFRADTQYF. CDR3 sequence (DNA): TGTGCCAGTAGTTTCAGGGCAGATACGCAGTATTTT.

The chain combines TRBV7-2 with TRBJ2-3; D is possibly TRBD2 (7 bases). From germline, CDR1 is SGHTA and CDR2 FQGNSA. With 5 bases removed from V and 5 bases from J, the gap between germline ends came to 20 bases. This CDR3 contains 16 residues. CDR3 sequence: CASSPQWGGAGDTQYF. The CDR3 bases are TGTGCCAGCAGCCCACAGTGGGGGGGCGCGGGAGATACGCAGTATTTT.

A few counts support this clone. The chain uses TRBV7-2 and TRBJ2-5; no firm D call. The V gene lost 3 bases and the J gene lost 2 bases, with 10 bases spanning the gap. Germline lookup yields CDR1 SGHTA and CDR2 FQGNSA. CDR3 length: 14 amino acids. The CDR3 region has the DNA TGTGCCAGCAGCTTGGGCTGGATTCAAGAGACCCAGTACTTC. As protein: CASSLGWIQETQYF.

V and J are TRBV27 and TRBJ1-6, with 7 bases matching TRBD1. V lost 5 bases, J lost 9 bases, and 7 bases stayed unmatched. Germline CDR1 reads MNHEY; CDR2 reads SMNVEV (reference sequence). This CDR3 has 14 amino acids. CDR3 residues: CASSKTGVGSPLHF. Here the CDR3 DNA reads TGTGCCAGCAGTAAAACAGGGGTTGGTTCACCCCTCCACTTT.

The rearrangement joins TRBV5-1 to TRBJ1-4, with a weak D call TRBD1 (6 bases). V dropped 4 bases and J dropped 4 bases, with 14 bases sitting between them. From germline, CDR1 is SGHRS and CDR2 YFSETQ. This CDR3 contains 15 residues. CDR3 amino acids: CASSVDRAGNEKLFF. CDR3 bases: TGCGCCAGCAGCGTGGACAGAGCGGGTAATGAAAAACTGTTTTTT.

The rearrangement uses TRBV15 and TRBJ1-1, with D maybe TRBD1 (5 bases). Trimming pared 0 bases from V and 5 bases from J, leaving 16 bases between. Germline loops: CDR1 LNHNV, CDR2 YYDKDF (reference sequence). There are 16 residues in the CDR3. The CDR3 loop reads CATSRDPHQGGTEAFF. The CDR3 DNA reads TGTGCCACCAGCAGAGATCCTCACCAGGGAGGGACTGAAGCTTTCTTT.

The chain recombines TRBV7-3 with TRBJ2-2; 8 bases line up with TRBD2. The CDR3 totals 14 residues. CDR1 SGHTA and CDR2 FQGTGA come from the germline V gene. V trimming: 4 bases; J trimming: 7 bases; junction bases outside the gene matches: 5. CDR3 coding DNA: TGTGCCAGCAGCTCGGGACTAGAGGGCGGGGAGCTGTTTTTT. Its protein product is CASSSGLEGGELFF.

The genes are TRBV5-4 and TRBJ1-2; the match to TRBD1 covers 7 bases. This CDR3 contains 15 residues. Germline-derived CDR1 and CDR2 are SGHNT and YYREEE (reference sequence). V shed 5 bases, J shed 7 bases, and the junction held 14 bases outside the gene matches. This chain's CDR3 is CASSSRGGGSVGYTF. The CDR3, as DNA: TGTGCCAGCAGTTCTCGAGGGGGCGGTTCGGTTGGCTACACCTTC.

CDR3 protein: CAISESSPGSGELFF. CDR3 bases: TGTGCCATCAGTGAGTCGTCGCCGGGGTCCGGGGAGCTGTTTTTT. This rearrangement joins TRBV10-3 to TRBJ2-2, with D perhaps matching TRBD2 (5 bases). Trimming removed 0 bases at V and 6 bases at J, with 11 bases between. The CDR3 runs to 15 residues. Germline loops: CDR1 ENHRY, CDR2 SYGVKD.

This clone turned up a few times. An end of the junction does not agree with germline; a read error may underlie this. This chain connects TRBV7-3 to TRBJ2-3, with D perhaps matching TRBD2 (5 bases). The germline CDR1 and CDR2 sequences are SGHTA and FQGTGA. The CDR3 has 13 amino acids. The CDR3 sequence is CASSVTRVDTQYF. CDR3 nucleotides: TGTGCCAGCAGCGTAACGAGGGTGGATACGCAGTATTTT.

The sample holds one count of this clone. V usage is TRBV19 and J usage is TRBJ2-2, with D possibly matching TRBD2 (7 bases). Trimming took off 4 bases at V and 5 bases at J, with 11 bases between the two ends. Germline values: CDR1 LNHDA, CDR2 SQIVND (reference sequence). The length of the CDR3 is 14 residues. CDR3 in amino acids: CASSKRGGTGELFF. The CDR3 DNA is TGTGCCAGTAGTAAGAGGGGGGGAACCGGGGAGCTGTTTTTT. Together with reference TRBV19 and TRBJ2-2, the CDR3 gives the full variable domain: DGGITQSPKYLFRKEGQNVTLSCEQNLNHDAMYWYRQDPGQGLRLIYYSQIVNDFQKGDIAEGYSVSREKKESFPLTVTSAQKNPTAFYLCASSKRGGTGELFFGEGSRLTVL.

This chain connects TRBV5-1 to TRBJ1-2; TRBD1 might be the D (6 bases). The CDR3 spans 15 residues. Per the germline V gene, CDR1 is SGHRS and CDR2 is YFSETQ. The V and J ends lost 0 bases and 8 bases respectively, with 17 bases between them. The CDR3 protein is CASSLGRAGGDGYTF. DNA of the CDR3: TGCGCCAGCAGCTTGGGACGAGCTGGGGGCGACGGCTACACCTTC.

This chain uses TRBV21-1 with TRBJ2-7; TRBD1 was called by the table and not checked on the DNA. TRBV21-1 is a pseudogene locus. CDR3 length equals 14 residues. The CDR3 is CASSGRGWSYEQYF. The CDR3 DNA reads as TGTGCCAGCAGCGGCAGGGGTTGGTCCTACGAGCAGTACTTC.

This chain connects TRBV27 to TRBJ2-3; 10 bases agree with TRBD2. The CDR3 length is 15 residues. In germline, CDR1 is MNHEY, CDR2 SMNVEV (reference sequence). V lost 0 bases, J lost 6 bases, and 3 bases stayed unmatched. The CDR3 DNA sequence: TGTGCCAGCAGTTTATCAGCGGGAGGGCTCGATACGCAGTATTTT. Amino acids: CASSLSAGGLDTQYF.

V and J are TRBV10-3 and TRBJ2-1; TRBD2 might be the D (6 bases). The CDR3 extends over 16 amino acids. The germline gives CDR1 ENHRY, CDR2 SYGVKD. Trimming took off 2 bases at V and 0 bases at J, with 11 bases between the two ends. The CDR3 sequence: CAISELASDSYNEQFF. The CDR3, as DNA: TGTGCCATCAGTGAGCTAGCGAGCGACTCCTACAATGAGCAGTTCTTC.

V usage is TRBV9 and J usage is TRBJ1-1; the D gene is possibly TRBD1 (5 bases). The CDR3 is 12 amino acids. CDR1 SGDLS and CDR2 YYNGEE come from the germline V gene. V lost 1 base to trimming and J lost 9 bases, with 10 bases between them. The CDR3 DNA follows: TGTGCCAGCAGCGTATTCGGGGGTAAAGCTTTCTTT. Residues: CASSVFGGKAFF.

The chain has TRBV5-1 and TRBJ2-2; D is perhaps TRBD1 (6 bases). The V end lost 0 bases, the J end lost 3 bases, and 12 bases lay between the germline ends. CDR1 and CDR2 (germline): SGHRS, YFSETQ. The CDR3 is made up of 16 amino acids. The CDR3: CASSLGVQGDTGELFF. CDR3 DNA: TGCGCCAGCAGCTTGGGAGTACAGGGAGACACCGGGGAGCTGTTTTTT.

The V and J genes are TRBV28 and TRBJ2-6, with TRBD1 matching over 7 bases. The junction had 4 bases not matched to a gene; V was cut back by 6 bases and J by 2 bases. Germline V lookup: CDR1 MDHEN, CDR2 SYDVKM. There are 15 residues in the CDR3. CDR3 in DNA: TGTGCCAGCAGGTGGACAGGCGCTGGGGCCAACGTCCTGACTTTC. Amino acid sequence: CASRWTGAGANVLTF.

The rearrangement uses TRBV18 and TRBJ2-4; TRBD1 matches 8 bases. The CDR3 spans 15 residues. Unmatched junction bases numbered 8, after V lost 3 bases and J lost 7 bases. Looked up from germline, CDR1 is KGHSH and CDR2 is LQKENI. The chain's CDR3 is CASSPPGGAVNIQYF. CDR3 coding DNA: TGTGCCAGCTCACCCCCAGGGGGCGCGGTTAACATTCAGTACTTC.

For the CDR3, the DNA is TGTGCCAGCAGTTTAGGGCAGGGTCCTAATGAAAAACTGTTTTTT. Its protein product is CASSLGQGPNEKLFF. The V gene is TRBV28, the J gene TRBJ1-4, with a possible D match to TRBD1 (5 bases). V was cut by 2 bases and J by 3 bases, with 10 bases left in between. From germline, CDR1 is MDHEN and CDR2 SYDVKM. This CDR3 has 15 residues.

The V and J genes are TRBV18 and TRBJ2-2, with 7 positions matching TRBD2. This CDR3 has 16 residues. J was trimmed by 0 bases and V by 3 bases; bases with no gene match: 4. Per the germline V gene, CDR1 is KGHSH and CDR2 is LQKENI. For the CDR3, the DNA is TGTGCCAGCTCACCCTTAGCGGGTACGAACACCGGGGAGCTGTTTTTT. This sequence encodes CASSPLAGTNTGELFF.

V usage is TRBV7-8 and J usage is TRBJ2-2, with 9 bases that match TRBD2. CDR1 SGHVS and CDR2 FQNEAQ come from the germline V gene. CDR3 length: 15 amino acids. The CDR3 loop reads CAIGTSRPNTGELFF. Here the CDR3 DNA reads TGTGCGATTGGGACTAGCAGACCGAACACCGGGGAGCTGTTTTTT.

About this clone: Other DNA sequences within the sample encode an identical CDR3. This chain joins TRBV5-1 and TRBJ2-1; 13 bases line up with TRBD2. This CDR3 has 15 amino acids. Germline V lookup: CDR1 SGHRS, CDR2 YFSETQ. V gave up 4 bases and J gave up 7 bases; unmatched junction bases: 5. CDR3 sequence: CASSQGLAGNNEQFF. Here the CDR3 DNA reads TGCGCCAGCAGCCAGGGACTAGCGGGGAATAATGAGCAGTTCTTC.

This chain joins TRBV7-2 and TRBJ1-4; possibly TRBD1 for D (5 bases). The CDR3 contains 13 residues. CDR1 is SGHTA and CDR2 is FQGNSA in the germline V gene. The V end lost 5 bases, the J end lost 8 bases, and 12 bases lay between the germline ends. In nucleotides, the CDR3 is TGTGCCAGCAGCGTCACCGGGGGGGAAAAACTGTTTTTT. Its translation is CASSVTGGEKLFF.

CDR3 DNA: TGTGCCAGCAGAAAAACAGGGGGCAATGGCTACACCTTC. Encoded protein: CASRKTGGNGYTF. J is TRBJ1-2 and V is TRBV12-3 or TRBV12-4; 9 bases are a match to TRBD1. The J segment lost 6 bases and the V segment lost 6 bases, leaving 5 bases of the junction unmatched. The CDR3 has 13 amino acids.